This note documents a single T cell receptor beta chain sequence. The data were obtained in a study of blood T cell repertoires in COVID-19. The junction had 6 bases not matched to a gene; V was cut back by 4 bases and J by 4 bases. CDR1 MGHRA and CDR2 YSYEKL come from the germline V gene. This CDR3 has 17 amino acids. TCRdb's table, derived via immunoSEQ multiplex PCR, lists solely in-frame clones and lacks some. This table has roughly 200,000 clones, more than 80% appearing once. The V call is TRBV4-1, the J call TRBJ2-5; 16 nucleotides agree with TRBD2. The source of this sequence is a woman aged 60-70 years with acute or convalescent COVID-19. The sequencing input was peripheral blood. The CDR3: CASSRMGLAGGLETQYF. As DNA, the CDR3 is TGCGCCAGCAGCCGGATGGGACTAGCGGGAGGGCTAGAGACCCAGTACTTC.